The 10 T cell receptor beta chains below were found in one sample sequenced in a study of identical twins (dated by TCRdb to the mid-2010s). The library was obtained by 5' RACE. Sequencing instrument: Illumina HiSeq 2000. TCRdb reworked the public reads: Q25 trimming with fastp, MiXCR clone assembly, productive beta chains retained. Merged by CDR3 protein, the rows form single entries marked with the most common genes and DNA. The sample table shows under 300,000 distinct CDR3 sequences, and over 9.5% are seen once. The leading ten clones occupy 4% to 5% of the sample. Another study also made use of these data, one on yellow fever vaccine responses in identical twins.

Sequencing used memory (CD45RO+) T cells sorted from blood. The cell subset or site label for this specimen denotes: CD45RO+ enriched T cells. The receptors were sampled from a woman aged 18-29 years in good health.

This clonotype was observed at least ten times. V is TRBV24-1 and J is TRBJ2-1; TRBD1 aligns across 8 bases. CDR1 and CDR2 (germline): KGHDR, SFDVKD. J gave up 3 bases and V 3 bases, and 6 bases lay outside the gene matches. The CDR3 spans 16 residues. CDR3 protein: CATSDPGQGSYNEQFF. CDR3 in DNA: TGTGCCACCAGTGATCCTGGACAGGGTAGCTACAATGAGCAGTTCTTC.

The V call is TRBV24-1, the J call TRBJ2-7, with TRBD1 as a possible D gene (6 bases). This CDR3 region has 16 residues. The germline CDR1 and CDR2 sequences are KGHDR and SFDVKD. The V and J ends lost 4 bases and 2 bases respectively, with 17 bases between them. The CDR3 nucleotides read TGTGCCACCAGTGACCACGGGACACGGGACCCCTACGAGCAGTACTTC. It encodes CATSDHGTRDPYEQYF.

The chain has TRBV4-3 and TRBJ2-1; no clear D. The CDR3 consists of 13 residues. Looked up from germline, CDR1 is LGHNA and CDR2 is YSLEER. Trimming cost V 5 bases and J 7 bases, with 12 bases left between them. In DNA, the CDR3 is TGCGCCAGCAGCTTAGAGCCGTGGAATGAGCAGTTCTTC. Encoded protein: CASSLEPWNEQFF.

The sample holds a few counts of this clonotype. The chain joins TRBV25-1 to TRBJ2-3; 7 bases are a match to TRBD1. This CDR3 comprises 15 residues. CDR1 and CDR2 from the germline V gene are MGHDK and SYGVNS. V shed 2 bases and J 5 bases; nucleotides not matched to a gene: 7. CDR3 region: CASSEARGPQDTQYF. In nucleotides, the CDR3 is TGTGCCAGCAGTGAAGCGAGGGGGCCCCAAGATACGCAGTATTTT.

This clonotype was recorded a few times. The chain has TRBV7-2 and TRBJ2-7; 9 bases are shared with TRBD1. Germline-derived CDR1 and CDR2 are SGHTA and FQGNSA. This CDR3 contains 15 residues. With 3 bases clipped from V and 3 bases from J, the junction kept 6 bases outside the gene matches. CDR3: CASSFHGTGSYEQYF. DNA for the CDR3: TGTGCCAGCAGCTTTCATGGGACAGGGAGCTACGAGCAGTACTTC.

V gene TRBV28 combines with J gene TRBJ1-1, with D hard to call. Germline loops: CDR1 MDHEN, CDR2 SYDVKM. V lost 10 bases to trimming and J lost 1 base, with 13 bases between them. This CDR3 is 13 amino acids long. The CDR3 protein is CATHPPQNTEAFF. In DNA, the CDR3 is TGTGCCACCCACCCCCCGCAGAACACTGAAGCTTTCTTT. Supplemented by reference TRBV28 and TRBJ1-1, the full variable domain reads DVKVTQSSRYLVKRTGEKVFLECVQDMDHENMFWYRQDPGLGLRLIYFSYDVKMKEKGDIPEGYSVSREKKERFSLILESASTNQTSMYLCATHPPQNTEAFFGQGTRLTVV.

Ten or more counts support this clonotype. V and J are TRBV25-1 and TRBJ2-7; D is possibly TRBD2 (5 bases). Looked up from germline, CDR1 is MGHDK and CDR2 is SYGVNS. The V end lost 1 base, the J end lost 2 bases, and 6 bases lay between the germline ends. The length of the CDR3 is 13 residues. The CDR3 is CASSEFGTYEQYF. In nucleotides, the CDR3 is TGTGCCAGCAGTGAATTCGGGACCTACGAGCAGTACTTC.

This clonotype was recorded a few times. This chain uses TRBV28 with TRBJ1-3; 7 nucleotides align to TRBD1. This CDR3 comprises 15 residues. V dropped 5 bases and J dropped 0; count of bases not matched to a gene: 4. Germline CDR1 is MDHEN and CDR2 is SYDVKM. Written as DNA, the CDR3 is TGTGCCAGCAGTCCGACAGGGATCTCTGGAAACACCATATATTTT. This codes for CASSPTGISGNTIYF.

This sequence joins TRBV5-1 and TRBJ2-7; a weak D match, TRBD1 (7 bases). The CDR3 runs to 14 residues. Per the germline V gene, CDR1 is SGHRS and CDR2 is YFSETQ. The ends were cut back, 0 bases at V and 6 bases at J, with 13 bases in the middle. The CDR3 DNA sequence: TGCGCCAGCAGCTTGGAGGCAGGGGGGCTCGAGCAGTACTTC. It translates to CASSLEAGGLEQYF.

This clonotype was counted only a few times. This chain connects TRBV2 to TRBJ2-1; 9 bases are shared with TRBD1. J lost 4 bases, V lost 7 bases, and 8 bases had no gene match. The CDR3 runs to 15 residues. Germline values: CDR1 SNHLY, CDR2 FYNNEI. The CDR3 spells CASTSTGTGYNEQFF. The CDR3 bases are TGTGCCAGCACCTCTACCGGGACAGGGTACAATGAGCAGTTCTTC.